The source of this T cell receptor beta chain is a study of T cell changes during pregnancy in multiple sclerosis. Measured with immunoSEQ multiplex PCR; TCRdb has only the in-frame clones, and not every one. The data show 75,000 to 95,000 clones, 90% to 95% seen once. The CDR3 runs 18 residues. The V segment lost 5 bases and the J segment 11 bases; nucleotides outside the gene matches: 20. Germline V gene lookup returns CDR1 MNHEY and CDR2 SMNVEV (reference sequence). The rearrangement links TRBV27 to TRBJ1-6, with 8 bases that match TRBD1. This sample comprised peripheral blood, obtained in the second trimester of pregnancy. The sequence came from a female donor with multiple sclerosis, enrolled in a pregnancy study. The DNA for the CDR3 is TGTGCCAGCAGTCCTCGGGACAGGACAGGCCTAATATACCCACCCCTCCACTTT. Protein sequence: CASSPRDRTGLIYPPLHF.